This passage covers 10 T cell receptor beta chains from one sample sequenced in a study of CD8+ T cells in alopecia areata. It was cDNA, reverse transcribed from extracted RNA, that served as the sequencing template. This table comes from immunoSEQ multiplex PCR, and its TCRdb copy is limited to in-frame clones, with some not included. The sample lists 200,000 or so clones; about 40% were seen once. Treatment reported: oral pan-JAK inhibitor, 5-10 mg twice daily. Sequenced here: CD4+ T cells sorted from blood, sampled around week 36, from a patient treated with tofacitinib. These receptors all come from a human donor with alopecia areata.

As for this clone: The same CDR3 is also encoded by other DNA sequences in this sample. The chain joins TRBV15 to TRBJ2-1; D call uncertain. The germline V and J ends were trimmed by 0 bases and 0 bases, with 6 bases remaining between them. The CDR3 extends over 15 amino acids. Germline lookup yields CDR1 LNHNV and CDR2 YYDKDF (reference sequence). The CDR3 here is CATSRDRSSYNEQFF. Here the CDR3 DNA reads TGTGCCACCAGCAGAGATAGGAGCTCCTACAATGAGCAGTTCTTC.

This clone has a handful of counts. The chain is built from TRBV28 and TRBJ2-5; no reliable D call. Per germline, CDR1 MDHEN and CDR2 SYDVKM. V shed 5 bases and J shed 3 bases, with 4 bases lying between them. The CDR3 runs 11 residues. Here the CDR3 DNA reads TGTGCCAGCAGTCCCAAAGAGACCCAGTACTTC. It codes for CASSPKETQYF.

In this sample, this clone turned up a few times. The rearrangement joins TRBV7-9 to TRBJ1-3; D may be TRBD1 (5 bases). The CDR3 consists of 15 residues. Germline V gene sequence: CDR1 SEHNR, CDR2 FQNEAQ (reference sequence). The germline V and J ends were trimmed by 1 base and 2 bases, with 9 bases remaining between them. The CDR3 coding sequence is TGTGCCAGCAGCTTAGGAAGGACAACTGGAAACACCATATATTTT. Translation gives CASSLGRTTGNTIYF.

This clone was detected a few times. The V and J genes are TRBV6-5 and TRBJ1-1; the D is unclear. The germline V and J ends were trimmed by 7 bases and 4 bases, with 7 bases remaining between them. Germline V gene lookup returns CDR1 MNHEY and CDR2 SVGAGI. CDR3 length: 11 amino acids. CDR3 in amino acids: CASITSTEAFF. The DNA for the CDR3 is TGTGCCAGCATCACGAGCACTGAAGCTTTCTTT.

The chain uses TRBV4-2 and TRBJ1-5; perhaps TRBD1 as D (5 bases). CDR1 is LGHNA and CDR2 is YNFKEQ in the germline V gene. V was pared by 0 bases and J by 0 bases, with 15 bases between. This CDR3 has 18 residues. CDR3 in DNA: TGTGCCAGCAGCCAAGAAGTCCAAGGGGCGATTAGCAATCAGCCCCAGCATTTT. Translation gives CASSQEVQGAISNQPQHF.

This clone occurred once. This chain connects TRBV5-4 to TRBJ2-6; the D gene is possibly TRBD2 (6 bases). Germline loops: CDR1 SGHNT, CDR2 YYREEE (reference sequence). V was clipped by 4 bases and J by 0 bases, with 17 bases between them. CDR3 length equals 18 residues. The CDR3 loop is CASSPEGPAGSGANVLTF. The CDR3 DNA is TGTGCCAGCAGCCCGGAGGGGCCAGCAGGCTCTGGGGCCAACGTCCTGACTTTC. The complete variable domain, with remaining parts taken from reference TRBV5-4 and TRBJ2-6, reads ETGVTQSPTHLIKTRGQQVTLRCSSQSGHNTVSWYQQALGQGPQFIFQYYREEENGRGNFPPRFSGLQFPNYSSELNVNALELDDSALYLCASSPEGPAGSGANVLTFGAGSRLTVL.

This chain connects TRBV18 to TRBJ1-5; D possibly corresponds to TRBD1 (5 bases). Per the germline V gene, CDR1 is KGHSH and CDR2 is LQKENI. V lost 3 bases, J lost 5 bases, and 8 bases lay in between. This CDR3 is 13 amino acids long. CDR3 bases: TGTGCCAGCTCACCTCTCAGGGATCAGCCCCAGCATTTT. Translating gives CASSPLRDQPQHF.

This clone was found a few times. This chain connects TRBV15 to TRBJ1-5; 11 bases fit TRBD1. After removal of 0 bases from V and 11 bases from J, the junction contained 3 bases not matched to a gene. This CDR3 contains 14 residues. CDR1 is LNHNV, CDR2 YYDKDF, per germline (reference sequence). CDR3 bases: TGTGCCACCAGCAGAGAAAGGGACAGGGGGGCCCAGCATTTT. Amino acid sequence: CATSRERDRGAQHF.

In DNA, the CDR3 is TGTGCCAGCAGTGACCTGGGGGACCCTAAGTTCTTC. It encodes CASSDLGDPKFF. The chain is built from TRBV6-4 and TRBJ2-1; either TRBD1 or TRBD2 may supply D (5 bases each). The germline V gene encodes CDR1 MRHNA and CDR2 SNTAGT. Trimming removed 2 bases from V and 14 bases from J, with 13 bases in between. The CDR3 length is 12 residues.

In its sample, this clone was seen a few times. The chain is built from TRBV5-6 and TRBJ2-5, with 9 bases identical to TRBD2. This CDR3 contains 15 residues. Germline loops: CDR1 SGHDT, CDR2 YYEEEE. V lost 4 bases and J lost 5; bases outside the gene matches: 9. CDR3 nucleotide sequence: TGTGCCAGCAGCCTACAGCCAAGCGGGGGGGAGACCCAGTACTTC. This gives the protein CASSLQPSGGETQYF.